At least ten counts were recorded for the clone carrying this T cell receptor (beta chain). Its target is unknown. The sample is drawn from a study of Graves' ophthalmopathy and Graves' hyperthyroidism. The study's findings and limits: Its predictions of ophthalmopathy progression gave the model roughly 71% sensitivity and 72% to 85% specificity.

Patients with other autoimmune diseases, uncontrolled infections, pregnancy or lactation were excluded. TCR beta CDR3 regions were amplified from RNA transcripts. An opening RT-PCR round employed HTBI primers and preceded a second-round multiplex PCR. A single record per CDR3 protein comes from TCRdb applying MiXCR to the multiplex PCR reads. The sample consists of roughly 1.1 million distinct CDR3 sequences, 35% to 40% of them appearing once. What was sequenced was peripheral blood or thyroid tissue (not recorded which). The TCR originated in an adult man with Graves' hyperthyroidism.

CDR3 sequence reads: CSARGGVDNQPQHF. The CDR3 nucleotides read TGCAGTGCTAGGGGGGGGGTTGACAATCAGCCCCAGCATTTT. This chain links TRBV20-1 with TRBJ1-5; tentatively, D is TRBD1 (5 bases). The CDR3 runs 14 residues. Germline V gene data show CDR1 as DFQATT and CDR2 as SNEGSKA (reference sequence). Trimming left V 3 bases short and J 3 bases short, with 12 bases between.